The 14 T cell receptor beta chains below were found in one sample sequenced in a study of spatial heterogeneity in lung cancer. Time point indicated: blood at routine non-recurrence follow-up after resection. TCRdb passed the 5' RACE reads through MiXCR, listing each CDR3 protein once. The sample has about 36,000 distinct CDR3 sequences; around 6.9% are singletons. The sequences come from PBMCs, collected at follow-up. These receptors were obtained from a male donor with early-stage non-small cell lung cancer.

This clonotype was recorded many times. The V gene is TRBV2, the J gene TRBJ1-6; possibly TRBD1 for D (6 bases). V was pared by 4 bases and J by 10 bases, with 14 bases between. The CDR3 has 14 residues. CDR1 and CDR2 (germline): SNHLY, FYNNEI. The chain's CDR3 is CASSVYRAESPLHF. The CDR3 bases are TGTGCCAGCAGTGTGTACAGGGCGGAATCACCCCTCCACTTT.

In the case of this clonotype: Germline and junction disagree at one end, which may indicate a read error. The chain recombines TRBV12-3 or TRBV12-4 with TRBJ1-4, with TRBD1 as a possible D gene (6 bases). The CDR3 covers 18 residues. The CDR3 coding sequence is TGTGCCAGCAGCCTCGTACGGGGGGCCCGTCCAACTAATGGAAAACTGTTTTTT. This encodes CASSLVRGARPTNGKLFF.

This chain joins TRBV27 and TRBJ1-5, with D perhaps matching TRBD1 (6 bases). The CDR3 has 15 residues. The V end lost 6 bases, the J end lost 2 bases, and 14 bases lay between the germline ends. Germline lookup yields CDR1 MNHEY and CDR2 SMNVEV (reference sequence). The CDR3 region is CASSLIGGGNQPQHF. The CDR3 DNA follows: TGTGCCAGCAGCCTTATAGGGGGGGGCAATCAGCCCCAGCATTTT.

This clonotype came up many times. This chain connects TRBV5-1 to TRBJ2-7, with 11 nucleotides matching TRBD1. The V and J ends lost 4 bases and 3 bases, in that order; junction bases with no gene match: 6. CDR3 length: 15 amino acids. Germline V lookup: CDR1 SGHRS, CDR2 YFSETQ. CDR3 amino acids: CASSPQGTGGYEQYF. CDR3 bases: TGCGCCAGCAGCCCGCAGGGGACAGGGGGCTACGAGCAGTACTTC.

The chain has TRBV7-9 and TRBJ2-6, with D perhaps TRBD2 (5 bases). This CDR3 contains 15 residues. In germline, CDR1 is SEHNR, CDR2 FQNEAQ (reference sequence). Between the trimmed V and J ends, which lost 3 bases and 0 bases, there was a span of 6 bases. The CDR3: CASSFRGSGANVLTF. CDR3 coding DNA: TGTGCCAGCAGCTTCCGGGGCTCTGGGGCCAACGTCCTGACTTTC.

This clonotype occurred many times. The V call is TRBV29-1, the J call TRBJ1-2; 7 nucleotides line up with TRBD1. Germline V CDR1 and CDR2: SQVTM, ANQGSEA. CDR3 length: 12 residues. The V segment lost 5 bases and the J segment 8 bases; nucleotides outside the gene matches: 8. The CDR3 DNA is TGCAGCGTTAGGACAGGAGCTAGCGGCTACACCTTC. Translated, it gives CSVRTGASGYTF. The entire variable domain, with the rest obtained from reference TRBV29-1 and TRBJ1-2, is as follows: SAVISQKPSRDICQRGTSLTIQCQVDSQVTMMFWYRQQPGQSLTLIATANQGSEATYESGFVIDKFPISRPNLTFSTLTVSNMSPEDSSIYLCSVRTGASGYTFGSGTRLTVV.

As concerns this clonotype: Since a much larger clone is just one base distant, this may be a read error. The CDR3 DNA follows: TGTGCCAGCAGAAGGGCCGGGGAACTTGGGTACGAGCAGTACTTC. Amino acids: CASRRAGELGYEQYF. This sequence joins TRBV12-3 or TRBV12-4 and TRBJ2-7; the D gene is possibly TRBD2 (5 bases). V lost 6 bases and J lost 4, with 19 bases in between. The CDR3 length is 15 residues.

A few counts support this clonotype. The CDR3 protein is CASSEPWGTGGDRDTEAFF. CDR3 coding DNA: TGCGCCAGCAGTGAGCCGTGGGGGACAGGCGGAGACCGGGACACTGAAGCTTTCTTT. The chain is built from TRBV10-2 and TRBJ1-1; 8 positions agree with TRBD1. The CDR3 length is 19 residues. V was clipped by 2 bases and J by 3 bases; unmatched bases: 17. Germline V lookup: CDR1 WSHSY, CDR2 SAAADI.

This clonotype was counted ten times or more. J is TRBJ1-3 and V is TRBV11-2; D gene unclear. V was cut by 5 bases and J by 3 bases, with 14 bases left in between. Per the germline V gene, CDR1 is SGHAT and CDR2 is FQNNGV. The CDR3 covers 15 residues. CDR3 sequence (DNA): TGTGCCAGCAGCCCCAGTGGGCCCGGTGGAAACACCATATATTTT. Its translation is CASSPSGPGGNTIYF.

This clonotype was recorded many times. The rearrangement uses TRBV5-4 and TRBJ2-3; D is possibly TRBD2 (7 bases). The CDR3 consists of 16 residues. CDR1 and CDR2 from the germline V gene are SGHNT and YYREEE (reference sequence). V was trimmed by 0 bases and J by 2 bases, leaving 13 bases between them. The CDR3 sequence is CASSLVRGPFTDTQYF. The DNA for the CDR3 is TGTGCCAGCAGCTTGGTGCGGGGGCCGTTCACAGATACGCAGTATTTT.

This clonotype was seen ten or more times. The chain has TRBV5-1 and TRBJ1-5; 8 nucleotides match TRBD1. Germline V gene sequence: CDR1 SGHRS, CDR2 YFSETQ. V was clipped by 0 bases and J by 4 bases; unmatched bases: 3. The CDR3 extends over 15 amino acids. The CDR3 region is CASSLAGQDNQPQHF. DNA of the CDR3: TGCGCCAGCAGCTTGGCGGGACAGGATAATCAGCCCCAGCATTTT.

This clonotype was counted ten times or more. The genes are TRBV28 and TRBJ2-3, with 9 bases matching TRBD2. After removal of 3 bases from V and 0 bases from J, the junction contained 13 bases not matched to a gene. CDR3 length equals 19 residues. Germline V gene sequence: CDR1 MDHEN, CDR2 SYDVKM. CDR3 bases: TGTGCCAGCAGTTTCGTCCCTCCAGGCGGGGGGGCTAGCACAGATACGCAGTATTTT. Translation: CASSFVPPGGGASTDTQYF.

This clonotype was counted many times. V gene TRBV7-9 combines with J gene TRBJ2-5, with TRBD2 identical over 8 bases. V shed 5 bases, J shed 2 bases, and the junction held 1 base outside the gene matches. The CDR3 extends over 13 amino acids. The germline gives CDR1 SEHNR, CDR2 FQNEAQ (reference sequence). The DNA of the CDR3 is TGTGCCAGCAGCCGGGGGGGACAAGAGACCCAGTACTTC. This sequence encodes CASSRGGQETQYF.

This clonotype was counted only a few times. CDR3 residues: CASSLEGHAYGYTF. The CDR3 DNA reads as TGCGCCAGCAGCTTGGAGGGACACGCCTATGGCTACACCTTC. The chain has TRBV5-1 and TRBJ1-2, with D tentatively TRBD1 (6 bases). Germline lookup yields CDR1 SGHRS and CDR2 YFSETQ. Trimming took 0 bases from V and 4 from J, leaving 10 bases between them. The CDR3 is made up of 14 amino acids. Looking up the rest from reference TRBV5-1 and TRBJ1-2 gives the full variable domain: KAGVTQTPRYLIKTRGQQVTLSCSPISGHRSVSWYQQTPGQGLQFLFEYFSETQRNKGNFPGRFSGRQFSNSRSEMNVSTLELGDSALYLCASSLEGHAYGYTFGSGTRLTVV.